The 2 T cell receptor beta chains listed next were all sequenced from one sample in a study of T cell changes during pregnancy in multiple sclerosis. The table came from immunoSEQ multiplex PCR; TCRdb's copy has only in-frame clones and leaves some out. The sample contains tens of thousands of clones, approximately 92% of which appear only once. The source was peripheral blood, collected in the first trimester of pregnancy. Source of these receptors: a female donor with multiple sclerosis, enrolled in a pregnancy study.

The chain combines TRBV11-3 with TRBJ2-2; a weak D match, TRBD2 (6 bases). Germline assignment: CDR1 SGHNT and CDR2 YENEEA. The CDR3 contains 18 residues. Trimming shortened V by 4 bases and J by 2 bases, and 20 bases separated the two germline ends. For the CDR3, the DNA is TGTGCCAGCAGCTCCCAACATGGGGCGGGGATTAACACCGGGGAGCTGTTTTTT. As protein: CASSSQHGAGINTGELFF. Variable domain in full (rest from reference TRBV11-3 and TRBJ2-2): EAGVVQSPRYKIIEKKQPVAFWCNPISGHNTLYWYLQNLGQGPELLIRYENEEAVDDSQLPKDRFSAERLKGVDSTLKIQPAELGDSAVYLCASSSQHGAGINTGELFFGEGSRLTVL.

This CDR3 is CASSLRSVLAPYEQYF. DNA of the CDR3: TGTGCCAGCAGCTTAAGGTCGGTACTAGCGCCTTACGAGCAGTACTTC. V gene TRBV5-5 combines with J gene TRBJ2-7; 7 bases align to TRBD2. The CDR3 extends over 16 amino acids. CDR1 and CDR2 from the germline V gene are SGHKS and YYEKEE (reference sequence). With 2 bases clipped from V and 4 bases from J, the junction kept 12 bases outside the gene matches.